The subject of this entry is one TCR beta chain. Antigen unknown. These data belong to a study of T cell responses to AZD1222 COVID-19 vaccine. Assay: immunoSEQ multiplex PCR; the TCRdb copy retains only in-frame clones and omits some. Of roughly 120,000 clones in the sample, about 91% were seen once. Overall study findings and caveats: Within unmutated variant regions lay the reported targets of nearly half of spike-specific TCRs.

The sample here was peripheral blood, taken on day 0 of AZD1222 vaccination. This clonotype originated in an adult in good health.

The CDR3 DNA is TGCAGTGCTAGTGAGGAGGGGGTAACTGAAGCTTTCTTT. Protein: CSASEEGVTEAFF. J is TRBJ1-1 and V is TRBV20-1, with D tentatively TRBD1 (6 bases). The CDR3 runs to 13 residues. CDR1 and CDR2 (germline): DFQATT, SNEGSKA (reference sequence). V was pared by 3 bases and J by 5 bases, with 13 bases between.